This TCR beta chain appears in the sequencing data of a study of OX40 agonist ivuxolimab in advanced cancers. The V gene's germline CDR1 is SGHAT and CDR2 FQNNGV. CDR3 size: 15 residues. Between the trimmed V and J ends, which lost 1 base and 6 bases, there was a span of 12 bases. The table came from immunoSEQ multiplex PCR; TCRdb's copy has only in-frame clones and leaves some out. The profile shows 99,000 or so clones, 90% to 95% of them singletons. This chain links TRBV11-2 with TRBJ1-4; the D gene is possibly TRBD1 (5 bases). The material sequenced was CD4+ or CD8+ T cells sorted from blood, taken in a trial of the OX40 agonist ivuxolimab. The TCR sequence derives from an adult with an advanced solid tumor such as melanoma, head and neck, liver or kidney cancer. Here the CDR3 reads CASSLVSARDEKLFF. CDR3 in DNA: TGTGCCAGCAGCTTAGTGTCCGCCAGGGATGAAAAACTGTTTTTT. The full variable domain, in which reference TRBV11-2 and TRBJ1-4 provide the parts outside the CDR3, is EAGVAQSPRYKIIEKRQSVAFWCNPISGHATLYWYQQILGQGPKLLIQFQNNGVVDDSQLPKDRFSAERLKGVDSTLKIQPAKLEDSAVYLCASSLVSARDEKLFFGSGTQLSVL.